This record concerns one T cell receptor (beta chain) sequence. This specimen comes from a study of T cell repertoires in cytomegalovirus infection. This CDR3 has 15 residues. Trimming stripped 1 base from V and 2 bases from J, with 9 bases between. Germline CDR1 SGHDN, CDR2 FVKESK. TCRdb reanalysed the reads using MiXCR and keeps one entry per CDR3 protein. The sample carries under 350,000 distinct CDR3 sequences, about 9.2% recorded once. The chain couples TRBV14 to TRBJ1-3; D uncertain. This receptor was taken from a human donor in good health (CMV status not recorded). Some clones in this sample may be carry-over from other donors' samples. Sequenced material: PBMCs. The chain's CDR3 is CASSQVREPGNTIYF. The CDR3 DNA follows: TGTGCCAGCAGCCAAGTAAGGGAACCTGGAAACACCATATATTTT. The whole variable domain, remainder taken from reference TRBV14 and TRBJ1-3, is EAGVTQFPSHSVIEKGQTVTLRCDPISGHDNLYWYRRVMGKEIKFLLHFVKESKQDESGMPNNRFLAERTGGTYSTLKVQPAELEDSGVYFCASSQVREPGNTIYFGEGSWLTVV.